The following is a T cell receptor beta chain sequence with its context. As yet, its antigen is unknown. Germline values: CDR1 LNHNV, CDR2 YYDKDF (reference sequence). The CDR3 spans 15 residues. Unmatched junction bases numbered 5, after V lost 1 base and J lost 7 bases. This entry is derived from a study of a mutant IDH1 vaccine in newly diagnosed glioma. Background on the study: Vaccinations, eight in total, occurred in weeks 1, 3, 5, 7, 11, 15, 19, 23. Beginning 4-6 weeks after radiotherapy alone, or with temozolomide cycles, vaccination took place. Those enrolled had earlier been treated with radiotherapy, temozolomide, or both, mostly both.

The sample's time point: week 23, last vaccination. In every dose of vaccine, 300 ug of mutant IDH1 20-mer peptide was given alongside topical imiquimod. Using immunoSEQ multiplex PCR, the repertoire was profiled, and TCRdb retains in-frame clones only, with some absent. The table shows about 54,000 clones, with around 87% occurring only once. Specimen: PBMCs, collected from a glioma patient whose treatment included an IDH1 peptide vaccine. V is TRBV15 and J is TRBJ2-2; 8 bases line up with TRBD2. This clonotype was obtained from a man aged 35-49 years with glioma. CDR3 sequence: CATSRGAGDGGELFF. Here the CDR3 DNA reads TGTGCCACCAGCAGAGGAGCGGGAGATGGCGGGGAGCTGTTTTTT.